The clone carrying this T cell receptor (beta chain) was picked up a small number of times. Its antigen remains unidentified. Unstimulated Tregs (CD4+CD25+CD127-) and CD4+CD25- non-Tregs were sorted from PBMCs. Germline V lookup: CDR1 SGHDN, CDR2 FVKESK. With 4 bases clipped from V and 6 bases from J, the junction kept 6 bases outside the gene matches. CDR3 size: 13 residues. The entry originates in a study of Tregs in tolerant kidney transplant recipients. Method: immunoSEQ multiplex PCR; TCRdb's copy keeps in-frame clones and lacks some. The sample lists some 70,000 clones, over 80% occurring once. Findings and limits, study-wide: Validation in larger populations is needed because few patients were studied. Biological reproducibility was not directly addressed, but technical replication error appeared minimal.

J is TRBJ2-7 and V is TRBV14; 7 bases align to TRBD2. The receptor comes from a human donor in good health. The source material was CD4+ T cells from blood. The CDR3 spells CASSRGTTREQYF. DNA for the CDR3: TGTGCCAGCAGCCGAGGGACTACCCGCGAGCAGTACTTC.